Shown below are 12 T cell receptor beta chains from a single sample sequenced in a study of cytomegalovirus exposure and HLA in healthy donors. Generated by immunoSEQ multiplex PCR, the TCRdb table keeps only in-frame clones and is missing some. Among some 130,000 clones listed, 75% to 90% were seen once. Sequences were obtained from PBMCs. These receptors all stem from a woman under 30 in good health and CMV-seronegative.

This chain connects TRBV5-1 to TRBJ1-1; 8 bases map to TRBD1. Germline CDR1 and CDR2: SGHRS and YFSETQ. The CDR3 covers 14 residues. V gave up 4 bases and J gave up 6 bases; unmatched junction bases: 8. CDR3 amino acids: CASSPDRVVSEAFF. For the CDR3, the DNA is TGCGCCAGCAGCCCGGACAGGGTAGTCTCTGAAGCTTTCTTT.

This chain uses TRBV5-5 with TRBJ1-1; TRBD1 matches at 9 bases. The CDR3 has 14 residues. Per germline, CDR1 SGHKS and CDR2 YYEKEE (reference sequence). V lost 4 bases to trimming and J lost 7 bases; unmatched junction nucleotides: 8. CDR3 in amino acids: CASSQGGQGYEAFF. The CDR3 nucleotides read TGTGCCAGCAGCCAGGGGGGACAGGGATATGAAGCTTTCTTT.

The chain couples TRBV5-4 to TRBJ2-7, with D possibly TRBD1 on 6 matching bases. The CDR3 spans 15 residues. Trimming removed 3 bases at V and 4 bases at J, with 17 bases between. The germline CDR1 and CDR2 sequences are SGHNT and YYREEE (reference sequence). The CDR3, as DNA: TGTGCCAGCAGCTCCTCCGGGACATTAAAATACGAGCAGTACTTC. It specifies CASSSSGTLKYEQYF. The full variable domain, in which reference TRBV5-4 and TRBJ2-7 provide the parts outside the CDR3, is ETGVTQSPTHLIKTRGQQVTLRCSSQSGHNTVSWYQQALGQGPQFIFQYYREEENGRGNFPPRFSGLQFPNYSSELNVNALELDDSALYLCASSSSGTLKYEQYFGPGTRLTVT.

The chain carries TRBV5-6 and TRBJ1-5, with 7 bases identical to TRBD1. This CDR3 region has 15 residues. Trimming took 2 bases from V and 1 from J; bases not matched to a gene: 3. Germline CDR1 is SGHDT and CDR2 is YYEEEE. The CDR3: CASSFRDRSNQPQHF. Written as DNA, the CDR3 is TGTGCCAGCAGCTTCCGGGACAGAAGCAATCAGCCCCAGCATTTT.

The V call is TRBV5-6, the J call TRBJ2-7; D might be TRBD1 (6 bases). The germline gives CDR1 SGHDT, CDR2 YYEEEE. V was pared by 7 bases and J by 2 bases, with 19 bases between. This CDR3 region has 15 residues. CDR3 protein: CASASDPGVAYEQYF. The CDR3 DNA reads TGTGCCAGCGCCTCTGACCCAGGGGTGGCCTACGAGCAGTACTTC. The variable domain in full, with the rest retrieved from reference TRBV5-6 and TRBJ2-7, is DAGVTQSPTHLIKTRGQQVTLRCSPKSGHDTVSWYQQALGQGPQFIFQYYEEEERQRGNFPDRFSGHQFPNYSSELNVNALLLGDSALYLCASASDPGVAYEQYFGPGTRLTVT.

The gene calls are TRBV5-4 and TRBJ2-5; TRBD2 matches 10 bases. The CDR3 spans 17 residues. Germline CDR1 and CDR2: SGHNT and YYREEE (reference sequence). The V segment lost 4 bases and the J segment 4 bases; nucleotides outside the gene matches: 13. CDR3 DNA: TGTGCCAGCAGCCCGGGAAGCAGCGGGGGGGGTGGAGAGACCCAGTACTTC. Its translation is CASSPGSSGGGGETQYF.

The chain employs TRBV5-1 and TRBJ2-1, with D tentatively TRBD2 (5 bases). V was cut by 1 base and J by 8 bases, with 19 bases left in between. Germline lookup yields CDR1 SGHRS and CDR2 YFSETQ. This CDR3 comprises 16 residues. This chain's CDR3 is CASSLWVRLEEDEQFF. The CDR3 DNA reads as TGCGCCAGCAGCTTGTGGGTCCGGCTAGAGGAGGATGAGCAGTTCTTC.

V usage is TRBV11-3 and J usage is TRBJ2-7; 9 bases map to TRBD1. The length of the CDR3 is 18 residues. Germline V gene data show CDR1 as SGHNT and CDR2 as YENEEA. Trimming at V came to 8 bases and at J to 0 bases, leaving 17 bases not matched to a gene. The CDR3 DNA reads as TGTGCCAGCGGGGGACCTCCCGGGACAGGGACAACCTCCTACGAGCAGTACTTC. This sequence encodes CASGGPPGTGTTSYEQYF. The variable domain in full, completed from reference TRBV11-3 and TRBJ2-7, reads EAGVVQSPRYKIIEKKQPVAFWCNPISGHNTLYWYLQNLGQGPELLIRYENEEAVDDSQLPKDRFSAERLKGVDSTLKIQPAELGDSAVYLCASGGPPGTGTTSYEQYFGPGTRLTVT.

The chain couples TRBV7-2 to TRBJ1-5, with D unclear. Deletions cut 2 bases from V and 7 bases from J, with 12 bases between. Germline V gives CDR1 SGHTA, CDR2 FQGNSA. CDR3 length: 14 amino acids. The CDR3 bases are TGTGCCAGCAGCTTATCGGGGTATGGACAGCCCCAGCATTTT. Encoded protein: CASSLSGYGQPQHF. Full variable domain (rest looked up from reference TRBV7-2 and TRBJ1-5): GAGVSQSPSNKVTEKGKDVELRCDPISGHTALYWYRQSLGQGLEFLIYFQGNSAPDKSGLPSDRFSAERTGGSVSTLTIQRTQQEDSAVYLCASSLSGYGQPQHFGDGTRLSIL.

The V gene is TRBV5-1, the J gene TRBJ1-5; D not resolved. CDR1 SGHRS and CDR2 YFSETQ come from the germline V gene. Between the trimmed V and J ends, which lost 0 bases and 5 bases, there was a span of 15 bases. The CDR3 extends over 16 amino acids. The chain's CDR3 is CASSLGALTPHQPQHF. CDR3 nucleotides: TGCGCCAGCAGCTTGGGGGCCCTAACGCCACATCAGCCCCAGCATTTT. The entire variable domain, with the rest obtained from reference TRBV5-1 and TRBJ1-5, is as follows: KAGVTQTPRYLIKTRGQQVTLSCSPISGHRSVSWYQQTPGQGLQFLFEYFSETQRNKGNFPGRFSGRQFSNSRSEMNVSTLELGDSALYLCASSLGALTPHQPQHFGDGTRLSIL.

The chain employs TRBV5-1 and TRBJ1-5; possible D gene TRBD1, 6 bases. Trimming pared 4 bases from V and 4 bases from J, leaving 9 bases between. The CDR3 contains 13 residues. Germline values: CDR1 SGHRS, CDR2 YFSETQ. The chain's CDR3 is CASSTGQNQPQHF. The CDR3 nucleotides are TGCGCCAGCAGCACAGGGCAAAATCAGCCCCAGCATTTT.

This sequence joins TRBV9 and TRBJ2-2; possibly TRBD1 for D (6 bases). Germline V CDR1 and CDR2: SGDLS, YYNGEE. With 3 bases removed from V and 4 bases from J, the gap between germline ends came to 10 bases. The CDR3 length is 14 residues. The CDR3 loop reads CASSGTESTGELFF. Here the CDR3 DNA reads TGTGCCAGCAGCGGGACAGAAAGCACCGGGGAGCTGTTTTTT.